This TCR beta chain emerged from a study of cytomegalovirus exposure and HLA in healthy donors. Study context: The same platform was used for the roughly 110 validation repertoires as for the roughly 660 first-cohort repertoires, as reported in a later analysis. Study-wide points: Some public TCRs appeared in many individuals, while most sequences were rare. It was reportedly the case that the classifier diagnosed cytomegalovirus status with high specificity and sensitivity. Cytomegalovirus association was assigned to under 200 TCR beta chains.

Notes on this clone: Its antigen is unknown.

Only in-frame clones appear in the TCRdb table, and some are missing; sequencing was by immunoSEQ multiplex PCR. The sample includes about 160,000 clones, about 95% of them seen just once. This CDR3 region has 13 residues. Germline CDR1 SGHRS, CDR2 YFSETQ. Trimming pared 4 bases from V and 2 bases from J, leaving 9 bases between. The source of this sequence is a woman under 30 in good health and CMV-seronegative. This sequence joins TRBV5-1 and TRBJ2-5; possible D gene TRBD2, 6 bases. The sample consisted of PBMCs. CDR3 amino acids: CASSRGLQETQYF. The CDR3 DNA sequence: TGCGCCAGCAGCCGGGGACTTCAAGAGACCCAGTACTTC.